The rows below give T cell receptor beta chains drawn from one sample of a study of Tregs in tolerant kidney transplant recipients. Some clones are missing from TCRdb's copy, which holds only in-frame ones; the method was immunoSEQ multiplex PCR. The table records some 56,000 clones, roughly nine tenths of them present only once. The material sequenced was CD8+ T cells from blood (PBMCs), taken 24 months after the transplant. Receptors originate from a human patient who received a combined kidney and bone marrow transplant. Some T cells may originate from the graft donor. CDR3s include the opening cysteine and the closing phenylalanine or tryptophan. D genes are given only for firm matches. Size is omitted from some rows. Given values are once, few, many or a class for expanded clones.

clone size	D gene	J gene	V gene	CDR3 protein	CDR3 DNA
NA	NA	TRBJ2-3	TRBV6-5	CASSYGQRGTDTQYF	TGTGCCAGCAGTTACGGCCAGCGGGGCACAGATACGCAGTATTTT
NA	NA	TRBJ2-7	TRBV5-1	CASSLRGSLPYEQYF	TGCGCCAGCAGCTTAAGAGGGTCGTTACCGTACGAGCAGTACTTC
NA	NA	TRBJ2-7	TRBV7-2	CASSDVRGGYEQYF	TGTGCCAGCAGCGATGTGAGGGGAGGATACGAGCAGTACTTC
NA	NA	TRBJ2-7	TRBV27	CASSFKGEQYF	TGTGCCAGCAGTTTTAAGGGGGAGCAGTACTTC
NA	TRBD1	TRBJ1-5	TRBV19	CASSMGDSFWNQPQHF	TGTGCCAGTAGTATGGGGGACAGTTTCTGGAATCAGCCCCAGCATTTT
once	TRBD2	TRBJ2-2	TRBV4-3	CASSQEGLAGVDNTGELFF	TGCGCCAGCAGCCAAGAAGGACTAGCGGGGGTTGATAACACCGGGGAGCTGTTTTTT
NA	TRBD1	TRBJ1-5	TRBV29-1	CSVTQGNTNQPQHF	TGCAGCGTTACACAGGGGAATACCAATCAGCCCCAGCATTTT
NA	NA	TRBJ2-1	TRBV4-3	CASSQVPPDGGPYNEQFF	TGCGCCAGCAGCCAAGTTCCCCCCGATGGGGGCCCCTACAATGAGCAGTTCTTC
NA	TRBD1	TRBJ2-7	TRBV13	CATGQGLVEQYF	TGTGCCACGGGACAGGGTTTGGTCGAGCAGTACTTC
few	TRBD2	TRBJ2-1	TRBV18	CASSPLGELAENEQFF	TGTGCCAGCTCACCCCTCGGCGAACTAGCGGAGAATGAGCAGTTCTTC
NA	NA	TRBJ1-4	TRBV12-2	CASRLSRWVSWEYNEKLFF	TGTGCAAGTCGCTTATCCCGGTGGGTATCCTGGGAGTATAATGAAAAACTGTTTTTT
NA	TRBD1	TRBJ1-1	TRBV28	CASSLWHSGTGRAEAFF	TGTGCCAGCAGTTTATGGCATTCCGGGACAGGAAGGGCTGAAGCTTTCTTT
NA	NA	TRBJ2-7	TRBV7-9	CASSFALTGYEQYF	TGTGCCAGCAGCTTCGCACTGACCGGGTACGAGCAGTACTTC
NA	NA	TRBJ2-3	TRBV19	CASSIEKVSGGDTQYF	TGTGCCAGTAGTATAGAAAAGGTCTCCGGGGGTGATACGCAGTATTTT
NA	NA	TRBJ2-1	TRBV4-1	CASSHVAAGEQFF	TGCGCCAGCAGCCACGTCGCAGCGGGTGAGCAGTTCTTC
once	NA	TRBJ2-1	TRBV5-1	CASSLDTYNEQFF	TGCGCCAGCAGCTTGGATACTTACAATGAGCAGTTCTTC
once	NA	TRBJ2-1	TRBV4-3	CASSQDPTGSNEQFF	TGCGCCAGCAGCCAAGATCCCACAGGGTCGAACGAGCAGTTCTTC
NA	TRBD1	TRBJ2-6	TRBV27	CASSLIWPRGWSGGKVSGANVLTF	TGTGCCAGCAGTTTAATCTGGCCCCGGGGGTGGTCAGGGGGCAAGGTCTCTGGGGCCAACGTCCTGACTTTC
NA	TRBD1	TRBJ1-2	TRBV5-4	CASSGPGQALSYTF	TGTGCCAGCAGCGGACCGGGACAGGCTCTTAGCTACACCTTC
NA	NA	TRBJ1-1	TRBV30	CASMGATEAFF	TGTGCTTCCATGGGGGCCACTGAAGCTTTCTTT
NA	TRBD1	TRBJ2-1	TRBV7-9	CASSLGPGTGGHYNEQFF	TGTGCCAGCAGCTTAGGGCCGGGGACAGGGGGTCACTACAATGAGCAGTTCTTC
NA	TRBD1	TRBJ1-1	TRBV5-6	CASSSPLPTGTTEAFF	TGTGCCAGCAGCTCACCACTGCCGACAGGGACCACTGAAGCTTTCTTT
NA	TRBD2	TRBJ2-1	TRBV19	CASSVTSWIGNEQFF	TGTGCCAGTAGTGTGACTAGCTGGATCGGGAATGAGCAGTTCTTC
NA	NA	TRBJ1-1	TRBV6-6	CASSQIKGDAFF	TGTGCCAGCAGTCAGATAAAGGGAGACGCTTTCTTT
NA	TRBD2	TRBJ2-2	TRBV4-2	CASSQEASGGLGTGELFF	TGTGCCAGCAGCCAAGAGGCTAGCGGGGGATTAGGCACCGGGGAGCTGTTTTTT
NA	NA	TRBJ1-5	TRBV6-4	CASSVPGGRGRQPQHF	TGTGCCAGCAGTGTCCCCGGGGGGCGAGGGCGACAGCCCCAGCATTTT
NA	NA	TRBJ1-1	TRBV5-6	CASSLWSGLRTEAFF	TGTGCCAGCAGCTTGTGGTCAGGGTTGCGAACTGAAGCTTTCTTT
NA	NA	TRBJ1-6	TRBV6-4	CASSVRGTPLHF	TGTGCCAGCAGTGTCAGGGGAACACCCCTCCACTTT
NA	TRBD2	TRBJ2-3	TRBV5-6	CASSGGLAGSDTQYF	TGTGCCAGCAGCGGCGGACTAGCGGGGTCAGATACGCAGTATTTT
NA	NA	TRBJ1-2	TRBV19	CASSTAVTFYGYTF	TGTGCCAGTAGTACAGCGGTCACCTTCTATGGCTACACCTTC
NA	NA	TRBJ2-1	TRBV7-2	CASSLTGHRYNEQFF	TGTGCCAGCAGCTTAACGGGACACCGCTACAATGAGCAGTTCTTC
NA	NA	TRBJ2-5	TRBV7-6	CASSSTGTPQYF	TGTGCCAGCAGCTCAACCGGGACTCCCCAGTACTTC
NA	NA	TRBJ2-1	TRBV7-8	CASSSLWGGKYNEQFF	TGTGCCAGCAGCTCATTATGGGGGGGCAAGTACAATGAGCAGTTCTTC
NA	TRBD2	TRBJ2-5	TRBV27	CASSRNMGLAEETQYF	TGTGCCAGCAGCCGAAACATGGGACTAGCGGAAGAGACCCAGTACTTC
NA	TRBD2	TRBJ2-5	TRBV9	CASSVGGLAVETQYF	TGTGCCAGCAGCGTAGGCGGACTAGCGGTAGAGACCCAGTACTTC
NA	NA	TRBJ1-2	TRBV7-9	CASSLTKQVYGYTF	TGTGCCAGCAGCTTAACGAAACAGGTCTATGGCTACACCTTC
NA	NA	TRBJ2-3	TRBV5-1	CASSLAGVGTDTQYF	TGCGCCAGCAGCTTGGCCGGAGTTGGCACAGATACGCAGTATTTT